A single sample is the source of the 26 T cell receptor beta chains below, sequenced in a study of blood T cell repertoires in COVID-19. Some clones are missing from TCRdb's copy, which holds only in-frame ones; the method was immunoSEQ multiplex PCR. The profile shows 260,000 or so clones, 80% to 90% of them singletons. The sequencing input was peripheral blood. The receptors here all came from an elderly man with acute or convalescent COVID-19.

The gene calls are TRBV5-1 and TRBJ1-5, with 7 bases matching TRBD1. The V gene's germline CDR1 is SGHRS and CDR2 YFSETQ. There are 15 residues in the CDR3. V lost 0 bases and J lost 5; bases outside the gene matches: 5. CDR3 amino acids: CASSLEGDSYQPQHF. The CDR3 nucleotides read TGCGCCAGCAGCTTGGAAGGGGACAGCTATCAGCCCCAGCATTTT.

The rearrangement links TRBV28 to TRBJ1-2; D is unresolved. The CDR3 totals 16 residues. Between the trimmed V and J ends, which lost 3 bases and 7 bases, there was a span of 21 bases. Germline CDR1 MDHEN, CDR2 SYDVKM. CDR3 in DNA: TGTGCCAGCAGTTTGGCTTCGGGGAGCAATTGGGGTGGCTACACCTTC. This gives the protein CASSLASGSNWGGYTF.

The chain recombines TRBV5-4 with TRBJ2-1; D call uncertain. The CDR3 totals 12 residues. Germline V gene lookup returns CDR1 SGHNT and CDR2 YYREEE (reference sequence). Deletions cut 2 bases from V and 4 bases from J, with 4 bases between. CDR3 coding DNA: TGTGCCAGCAGCTTCCGTTACAATGAGCAGTTCTTC. Its translation: CASSFRYNEQFF.

The chain is built from TRBV18 and TRBJ2-7, with TRBD2 matching over 12 bases. V lost 3 bases and J lost 4; bases outside the gene matches: 4. The CDR3 length is 15 residues. Germline V gene sequence: CDR1 KGHSH, CDR2 LQKENI. The CDR3 DNA reads as TGTGCCAGCTCACCGCTAGCGGGAGGGTGGTACGAGCAGTACTTC. Its protein product is CASSPLAGGWYEQYF.

This clone was seen once. The chain employs TRBV5-1 and TRBJ2-7, with a tentative D call TRBD2 (5 bases). V was cut by 1 base and J by 4 bases, with 15 bases left in between. This CDR3 is built from 15 residues. CDR1 is SGHRS and CDR2 is YFSETQ in the germline V gene. The chain's CDR3 is CASSLSWTGYYEQYF. CDR3 in DNA: TGCGCCAGCAGCTTGTCCTGGACGGGGTATTACGAGCAGTACTTC. The entire variable domain, with the rest obtained from reference TRBV5-1 and TRBJ2-7, is as follows: KAGVTQTPRYLIKTRGQQVTLSCSPISGHRSVSWYQQTPGQGLQFLFEYFSETQRNKGNFPGRFSGRQFSNSRSEMNVSTLELGDSALYLCASSLSWTGYYEQYFGPGTRLTVT.

V is TRBV24-1 and J is TRBJ2-3, with D possibly matching TRBD2 (5 bases). The V end lost 4 bases, the J end lost 2 bases, and 15 bases lay between the germline ends. Germline values: CDR1 KGHDR, CDR2 SFDVKD. This CDR3 comprises 16 residues. The CDR3 DNA reads TGTGCCACCAGTGACCCAGCGGCAGCGAACACAGATACGCAGTATTTT. Translation gives CATSDPAAANTDTQYF.

This clone was seen only once. In DNA form, the CDR3 reads TGTGCCAGCAGCTTGCAGATCCAGCGGCCTACGCAGTATTTT. It encodes CASSLQIQRPTQYF. The V call is TRBV28, the J call TRBJ2-3; D is possibly TRBD2 (5 bases). V gave up 6 bases and J gave up 8 bases, with 18 bases separating them. The length of the CDR3 is 14 residues. Germline CDR1 reads MDHEN; CDR2 reads SYDVKM.

The rearrangement links TRBV28 to TRBJ1-4; D perhaps matches TRBD1 (5 bases). Germline-derived CDR1 and CDR2 are MDHEN and SYDVKM. There are 12 residues in the CDR3. Trimming took off 10 bases at V and 7 bases at J, with 13 bases between the two ends. The CDR3 sequence is CATWGGVEKLFF. For the CDR3, the DNA is TGTGCCACTTGGGGGGGGGTTGAAAAACTGTTTTTT.

The chain couples TRBV2 to TRBJ2-7; tentative D call: TRBD1 (5 bases). Trimming cost V 5 bases and J 0 bases, with 8 bases left between them. Per germline, CDR1 SNHLY and CDR2 FYNNEI. The CDR3 runs to 13 residues. The CDR3 protein is CASSSDSSYEQYF. Here the CDR3 DNA reads TGTGCCAGCAGTTCTGACAGCTCCTACGAGCAGTACTTC. The variable domain in full, completed from reference TRBV2 and TRBJ2-7, reads EPEVTQTPSHQVTQMGQEVILRCVPISNHLYFYWYRQILGQKVEFLVSFYNNEISEKSEIFDDQFSVERPDGSNFTLKIRSTKLEDSAMYFCASSSDSSYEQYFGPGTRLTVT.

This sequence joins TRBV5-4 and TRBJ2-7; 8 bases line up with TRBD2. The CDR3 consists of 14 residues. CDR1 is SGHNT and CDR2 is YYREEE in the germline V gene (reference sequence). The V gene end was trimmed by 4 bases and the J gene end by 4 bases; junction bases not matched to a gene: 7. CDR3 sequence: CASSVGTSPYEQYF. The CDR3 nucleotides read TGTGCCAGCAGCGTAGGGACTAGTCCTTACGAGCAGTACTTC.

The rearrangement uses TRBV24-1 and TRBJ2-1, with a tentative D call TRBD2 (6 bases). This CDR3 region has 14 residues. CDR1 is KGHDR, CDR2 SFDVKD, per germline. V gave up 4 bases and J gave up 10 bases, with 16 bases separating them. The DNA for the CDR3 is TGTGCCACCAGTGAAATGGGACTCCGGGGCGAGCAGTTCTTC. It codes for CATSEMGLRGEQFF.

This clone was recorded once. V usage is TRBV3-1 (or the pseudogene TRBV3-2) and J usage is TRBJ1-6; TRBD1 matches at 7 bases. V was pared by 3 bases and J by 9 bases, with 5 bases of the junction left unmatched. This CDR3 spans 14 amino acids. Germline loops: CDR1 LGHDT, CDR2 YNNKEL (reference sequence). The CDR3 reads CASSQTGSTSPLHF. CDR3 DNA: TGTGCCAGCAGCCAGACAGGGTCTACTTCACCCCTCCACTTT.

The genes are TRBV5-1 and TRBJ2-1; maybe TRBD2 (6 bases). The germline V and J ends were trimmed by 2 bases and 5 bases, with 20 bases remaining between them. The CDR3 covers 17 residues. Germline CDR1 SGHRS, CDR2 YFSETQ. The CDR3 DNA follows: TGCGCCAGCAGCTTCGGTTGGGTGGCTAGCGCACACAATGAGCAGTTCTTC. As protein: CASSFGWVASAHNEQFF.

J is TRBJ2-7 and V is TRBV5-1; 7 positions agree with TRBD1. CDR1 and CDR2 from the germline V gene are SGHRS and YFSETQ. The CDR3 is 14 residues long. Trimming cost V 5 bases and J 2 bases; bases outside gene matches: 7. CDR3 sequence: CASSEGQSPYEQYF. CDR3 nucleotides: TGCGCCAGCAGTGAGGGACAGTCCCCCTACGAGCAGTACTTC.

The chain uses TRBV6-1 and TRBJ1-2, with a tentative D call TRBD1 (5 bases). Germline CDR1 reads MNHNS; CDR2 reads SASEGT. The CDR3 has 14 residues. V gave up 4 bases and J gave up 2 bases, with 11 bases separating them. In DNA, the CDR3 is TGTGCCAGCAGTGTAGCAAGGGGCAACTATGGCTACACCTTC. Its translation is CASSVARGNYGYTF.

The V and J genes are TRBV27 and TRBJ2-3, with D unresolved. The CDR3 totals 14 residues. The V and J ends lost 3 bases and 0 bases respectively, with 7 bases between them. Germline values: CDR1 MNHEY, CDR2 SMNVEV (reference sequence). The CDR3 loop is CASSLRLSTDTQYF. The CDR3, as DNA: TGTGCCAGCAGTTTGCGGCTTAGCACAGATACGCAGTATTTT.

J is TRBJ2-7 and V is TRBV27; possible D gene TRBD2, 5 bases. V lost 0 bases and J 0 bases, leaving 18 bases between the germline ends. Germline V gives CDR1 MNHEY, CDR2 SMNVEV (reference sequence). CDR3 length: 18 residues. CDR3 amino acids: CASSLSSMSGGLSYEQYF. DNA of the CDR3: TGTGCCAGCAGTTTATCGAGTATGTCGGGCGGGCTCTCCTACGAGCAGTACTTC.

The chain recombines TRBV29-1 with TRBJ2-7; TRBD2 aligns across 15 bases. This CDR3 comprises 14 residues. Per the germline V gene, CDR1 is SQVTM and CDR2 is ANQGSEA. The V and J ends lost 6 bases and 4 bases, in that order; junction bases with no gene match: 4. In nucleotides, the CDR3 is TGCAGCGTCGGACTAGCGGGGGGGCGGTACGAGCAGTACTTC. Its protein product is CSVGLAGGRYEQYF.

The chain links TRBV29-1 to TRBJ1-1; 7 nucleotides match TRBD1. The J segment lost 1 base and the V segment lost 6 bases, leaving 5 bases of the junction unmatched. CDR1 is SQVTM, CDR2 ANQGSEA, per germline. This CDR3 contains 13 residues. Here the CDR3 DNA reads TGCAGCGTCTTGACAGGGTCGAACACTGAAGCTTTCTTT. Amino acid sequence: CSVLTGSNTEAFF.

This sequence joins TRBV28 and TRBJ2-1, with 9 bases aligning to TRBD2. J was trimmed by 5 bases and V by 3 bases; bases with no gene match: 8. The germline V gene encodes CDR1 MDHEN and CDR2 SYDVKM. The CDR3 length is 16 residues. CDR3 region: CASSFQQGGRDNEQFF. As DNA, the CDR3 is TGTGCCAGCAGTTTCCAGCAGGGCGGGAGGGACAATGAGCAGTTCTTC.

V gene TRBV5-1 combines with J gene TRBJ1-6; 10 nucleotides agree with TRBD1. The CDR3 totals 14 residues. J gave up 10 bases and V 4 bases, and 5 bases lay outside the gene matches. The germline V gene has CDR1 SGHRS and CDR2 YFSETQ. For the CDR3, the DNA is TGCGCCAGCAGCGAGGGACAGGGGAACTCACCCCTCCACTTT. Translated, it gives CASSEGQGNSPLHF.

The V gene is TRBV12-3 or TRBV12-4, the J gene TRBJ1-1; D possibly corresponds to TRBD1 (6 bases). V dropped 8 bases and J dropped 0 bases, with 7 bases sitting between them. The CDR3 sequence is 12 residues long. The DNA of the CDR3 is TGTGCCAGCGAGGGGGTGAACACTGAAGCTTTCTTT. Translation: CASEGVNTEAFF.

V gene TRBV7-2 combines with J gene TRBJ1-1; 8 nucleotides agree with TRBD1. The V gene end was trimmed by 5 bases and the J gene end by 12 bases; junction bases not matched to a gene: 11. CDR1 and CDR2 from the germline V gene are SGHTA and FQGNSA. The CDR3 runs to 13 residues. CDR3 in amino acids: CASSLRTGRVTFF. In DNA, the CDR3 is TGTGCCAGCAGCCTCCGGACAGGGCGGGTAACTTTCTTT.

This clone came up a few times. The chain employs TRBV3-1 (or the pseudogene TRBV3-2) and TRBJ2-7, with 12 nucleotides matching TRBD2. V was pared by 4 bases and J by 3 bases, with 7 bases of the junction left unmatched. The CDR3 is 16 residues long. Germline V gene lookup returns CDR1 LGHDT and CDR2 YNNKEL (reference sequence). Here the CDR3 DNA reads TGTGCCAGCAGCCCATCGACTAGCGGGGGTTTCTACGAGCAGTACTTC. Translation gives CASSPSTSGGFYEQYF.

The chain has TRBV19 and TRBJ2-2, with a tentative D call TRBD2 (5 bases). V was pared by 4 bases and J by 0 bases, with 12 bases between. Germline lookup yields CDR1 LNHDA and CDR2 SQIVND (reference sequence). The CDR3 extends over 16 amino acids. This CDR3 is CASSNAGLANTGELFF. In DNA form, the CDR3 reads TGTGCCAGTAGTAATGCGGGCCTAGCGAACACCGGGGAGCTGTTTTTT.

The chain couples TRBV4-1 to TRBJ1-6; no firm D call. The germline gives CDR1 MGHRA, CDR2 YSYEKL. This CDR3 is 14 amino acids long. V lost 3 bases and J 8 bases, leaving 11 bases between the germline ends. The CDR3 loop is CASSQGRSDSPLHF. The CDR3 DNA follows: TGCGCCAGCAGCCAGGGCAGGTCCGATTCACCCCTCCACTTT.